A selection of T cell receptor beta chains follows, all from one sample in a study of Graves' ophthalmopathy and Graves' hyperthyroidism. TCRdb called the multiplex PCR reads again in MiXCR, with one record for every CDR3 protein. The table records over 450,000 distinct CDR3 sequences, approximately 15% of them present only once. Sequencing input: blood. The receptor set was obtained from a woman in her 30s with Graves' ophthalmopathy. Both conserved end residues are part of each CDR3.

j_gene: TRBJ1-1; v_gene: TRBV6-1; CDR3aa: CASSTRNRGTEAFF
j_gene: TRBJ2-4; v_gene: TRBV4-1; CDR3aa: CASSQGYLGAKNIQYF
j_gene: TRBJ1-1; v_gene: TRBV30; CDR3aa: CAWRTYRGAFF
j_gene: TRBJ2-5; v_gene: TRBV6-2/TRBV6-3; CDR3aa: CASGVPGPQYF
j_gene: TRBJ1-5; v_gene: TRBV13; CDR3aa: CASSLGPQPQHF
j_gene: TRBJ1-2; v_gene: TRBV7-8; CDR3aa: CASTPRRGHHGYTF
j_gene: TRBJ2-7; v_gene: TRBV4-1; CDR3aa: CASSQDRGDYEQYF
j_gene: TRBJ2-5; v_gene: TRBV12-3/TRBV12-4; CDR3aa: CASRTLAKQETQYF
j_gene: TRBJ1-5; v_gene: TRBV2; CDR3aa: CASRLTGVRGNQPQHF
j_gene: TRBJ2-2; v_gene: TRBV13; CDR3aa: CASSANAHRGPGELFF
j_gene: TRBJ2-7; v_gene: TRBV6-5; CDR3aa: CASSWTGQGIPYEQYF
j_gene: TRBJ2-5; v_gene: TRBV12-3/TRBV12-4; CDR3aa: CASRIEGETQYF
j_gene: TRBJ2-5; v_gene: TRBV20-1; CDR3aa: CSAIALFGQESLQETQYF
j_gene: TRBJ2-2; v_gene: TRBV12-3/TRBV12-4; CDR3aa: CASSFNKSGDLFF
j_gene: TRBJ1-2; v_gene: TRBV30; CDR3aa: CAWDRLGDTSNYGYTF
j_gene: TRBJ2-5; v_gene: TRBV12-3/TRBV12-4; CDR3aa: CASRPGGSYQETQYF
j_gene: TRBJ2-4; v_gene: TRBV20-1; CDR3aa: CSARDPTGTAKNIQYF
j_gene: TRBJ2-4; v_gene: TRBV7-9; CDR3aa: CASSSPGLADDKNIQYF
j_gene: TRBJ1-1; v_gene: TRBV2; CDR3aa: CASSGSRAMNTEAFF
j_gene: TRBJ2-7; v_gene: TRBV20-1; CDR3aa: CSARVSNEQYF
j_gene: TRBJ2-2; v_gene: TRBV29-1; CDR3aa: CSVQWAGYTGELFF
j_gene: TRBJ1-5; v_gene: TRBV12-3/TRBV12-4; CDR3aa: CASSFHRESNQPQHF
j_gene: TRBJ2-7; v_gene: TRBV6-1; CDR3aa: CASEDRESGEQYF
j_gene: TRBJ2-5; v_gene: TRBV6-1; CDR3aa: CASSVLMETQYF
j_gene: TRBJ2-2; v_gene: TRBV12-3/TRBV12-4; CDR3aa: CAYGPRQGGSGELFF
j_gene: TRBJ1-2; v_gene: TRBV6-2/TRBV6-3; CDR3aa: CASSYREAEGYGYTF
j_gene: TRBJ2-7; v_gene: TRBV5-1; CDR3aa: CASSIDGNSYEQYF
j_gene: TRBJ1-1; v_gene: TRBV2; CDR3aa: CASSARNTEAFF
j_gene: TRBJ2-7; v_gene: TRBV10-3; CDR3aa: CAITGRDSRQPVEQYF
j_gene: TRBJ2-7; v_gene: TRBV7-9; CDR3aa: CASSPGGGIGYEQYF
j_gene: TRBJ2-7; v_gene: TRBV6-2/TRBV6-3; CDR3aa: CASSDPGTGGYEQYF
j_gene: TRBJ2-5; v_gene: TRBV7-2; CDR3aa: CASSLGVETQYF
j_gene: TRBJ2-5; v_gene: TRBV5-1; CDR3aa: CASSPGTGGWETQYF
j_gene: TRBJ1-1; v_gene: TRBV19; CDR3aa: CASSTDGWGEAFF
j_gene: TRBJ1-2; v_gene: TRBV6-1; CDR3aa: CASIASGGSGYTF
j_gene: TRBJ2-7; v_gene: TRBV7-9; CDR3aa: CASSYLRSYEQYF
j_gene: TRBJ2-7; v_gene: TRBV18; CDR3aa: CASSPEDLSSYEQYF
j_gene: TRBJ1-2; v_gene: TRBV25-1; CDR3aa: CASRRDGANYGYTF
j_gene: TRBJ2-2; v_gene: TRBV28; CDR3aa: CASSLPGQGGGELFF
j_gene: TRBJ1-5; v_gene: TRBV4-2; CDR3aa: CASSSTGLDQPQHF
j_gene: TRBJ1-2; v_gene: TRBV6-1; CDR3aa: CASSGPLYGYTF
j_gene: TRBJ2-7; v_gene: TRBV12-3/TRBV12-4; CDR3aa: CASSFRTGSSYEQYF
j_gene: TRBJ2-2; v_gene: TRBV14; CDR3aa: CASRSGTGTGELFF
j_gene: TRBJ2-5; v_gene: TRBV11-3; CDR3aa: CASSLEGLAGEETQYF
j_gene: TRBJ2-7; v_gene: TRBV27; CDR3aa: CASSSGTSGHEQYF